The 5 T cell receptor beta chains in this list originate from one sample, sequenced in a study of T cell changes during pregnancy in multiple sclerosis. Method: immunoSEQ multiplex PCR; TCRdb's copy keeps in-frame clones and lacks some. The sample has 40,000 or so clones; around 90% are singletons. Specimen: CD8+ T cells from peripheral blood mononuclear cells, collected after pregnancy. Receptors originate from a female donor with multiple sclerosis, enrolled in a pregnancy study.

The chain couples TRBV7-9 to TRBJ2-5, with D perhaps matching TRBD2 (6 bases). Germline lookup yields CDR1 SEHNR and CDR2 FQNEAQ (reference sequence). Trimming took off 3 bases at V and 4 bases at J, with 15 bases between the two ends. The CDR3 has 15 amino acids. CDR3 in amino acids: CASSFRRGRGETQYF. The CDR3 region has the DNA TGTGCCAGCAGCTTTAGGCGGGGAAGGGGAGAGACCCAGTACTTC.

This chain links TRBV28 with TRBJ2-5, with D maybe TRBD2 (6 bases). The CDR3 totals 14 residues. The ends were cut back, 3 bases at V and 4 bases at J, with 12 bases in the middle. CDR1 is MDHEN, CDR2 SYDVKM, per germline. This CDR3 is CASSFLRERETQYF. The CDR3 coding sequence is TGTGCCAGCAGTTTTCTTCGGGAGCGAGAGACCCAGTACTTC.

V and J are TRBV4-2 and TRBJ2-1; D unclear. This CDR3 comprises 15 residues. In germline, CDR1 is LGHNA, CDR2 YNFKEQ. Trimming took 0 bases from V and 4 from J, leaving 10 bases between them. CDR3 coding DNA: TGTGCCAGCAGCCAAGAGTCGTCCACTTACAATGAGCAGTTCTTC. This translates into CASSQESSTYNEQFF.

J is TRBJ2-2 and V is TRBV5-1, with 7 bases lining up with TRBD1. The CDR3 loop spans 15 amino acids. The germline V gene encodes CDR1 SGHRS and CDR2 YFSETQ. Trimming removed 3 bases from V and 0 bases from J; junction bases left unmatched: 2. The CDR3 coding sequence is TGCGCCAGCAGCTCCGACAGGGCGAACACCGGGGAGCTGTTTTTT. As protein: CASSSDRANTGELFF.

This sequence joins TRBV15 and TRBJ2-4; tentative D call: TRBD1 (6 bases). The CDR3 sequence is 18 residues long. The germline CDR1 and CDR2 sequences are LNHNV and YYDKDF (reference sequence). Trimming left V 3 bases short and J 2 bases short, with 20 bases between. CDR3 residues: CATSSPLRDRGTKNIQYF. CDR3 nucleotide sequence: TGTGCCACCAGCAGCCCTCTACGAGATAGGGGGACCAAAAACATTCAGTACTTC.